Below, one T cell receptor beta chain is given with its context. In the same sample, other DNA sequences code for this CDR3. Trimming left V 0 bases short and J 3 bases short, with 6 bases between. CDR1 and CDR2 (germline): MNHEY, SVGAGI. CDR3 length equals 13 residues. The time point here: blood from clinic visit 5 months post-surgery; TSC patient then seizure free. The sequenced cases were selected for having the highest brain T cell transcript signatures. At least one anti-epileptic drug was given before surgery. Method: immunoSEQ multiplex PCR; TCRdb's copy keeps in-frame clones and lacks some. The sample lists under 400,000 clones, over 90% occurring once. These data belong to a study of brain T cells in children with intractable seizures.

V and J are TRBV6-5 and TRBJ2-7; D gene ambiguous. Sequenced here: peripheral blood, sampled roughly 5 months after surgery. The TCR sequence derives from a boy younger than two with tuberous sclerosis and intractable seizures. CDR3 region: CASSYSRGYEQYF. CDR3 bases: TGTGCCAGCAGTTACTCGAGAGGCTACGAGCAGTACTTC.